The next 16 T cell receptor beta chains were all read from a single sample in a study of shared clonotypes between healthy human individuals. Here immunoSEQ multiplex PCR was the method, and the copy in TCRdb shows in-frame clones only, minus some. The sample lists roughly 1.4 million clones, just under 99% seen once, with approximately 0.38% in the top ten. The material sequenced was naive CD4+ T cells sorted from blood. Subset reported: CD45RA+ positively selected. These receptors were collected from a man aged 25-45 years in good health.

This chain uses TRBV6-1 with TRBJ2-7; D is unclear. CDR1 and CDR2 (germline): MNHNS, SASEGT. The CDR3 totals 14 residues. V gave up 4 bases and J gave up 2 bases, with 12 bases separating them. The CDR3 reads CASSGTRTPYEQYF. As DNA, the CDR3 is TGTGCCAGCAGTGGAACCCGGACCCCCTACGAGCAGTACTTC.

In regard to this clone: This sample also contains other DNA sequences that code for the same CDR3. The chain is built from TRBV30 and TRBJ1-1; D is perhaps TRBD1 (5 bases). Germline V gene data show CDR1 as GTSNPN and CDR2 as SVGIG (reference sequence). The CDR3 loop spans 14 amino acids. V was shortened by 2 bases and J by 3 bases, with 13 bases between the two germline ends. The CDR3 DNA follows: TGTGCCTGGAGTAGGCGGGGCAGGGACACTGAAGCTTTCTTT. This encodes CAWSRRGRDTEAFF.

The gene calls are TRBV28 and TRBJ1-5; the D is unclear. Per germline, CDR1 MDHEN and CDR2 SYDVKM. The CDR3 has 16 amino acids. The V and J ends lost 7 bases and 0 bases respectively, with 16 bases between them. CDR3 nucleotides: TGTGCCAGCACCTCCCGGCACCTCTATAGCAATCAGCCCCAGCATTTT. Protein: CASTSRHLYSNQPQHF.

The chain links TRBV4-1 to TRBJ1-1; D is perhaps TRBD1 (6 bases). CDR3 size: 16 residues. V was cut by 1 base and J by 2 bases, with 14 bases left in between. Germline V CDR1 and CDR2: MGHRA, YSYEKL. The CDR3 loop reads CASSQGEGRGNTEAFF. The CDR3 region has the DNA TGCGCCAGCAGCCAAGGAGAAGGCAGGGGAAACACTGAAGCTTTCTTT.

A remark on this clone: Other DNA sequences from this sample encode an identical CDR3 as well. DNA for the CDR3: TGTGCCAGCTCACCCCCGGGACTAGCGACAAATGAGCAGTTCTTC. Translation gives CASSPPGLATNEQFF. The V and J genes are TRBV18 and TRBJ2-1; 10 bases line up with TRBD2. Germline V CDR1 and CDR2: KGHSH, LQKENI. This CDR3 has 15 residues. After removal of 3 bases from V and 7 bases from J, the junction contained 6 bases not matched to a gene. Variable domain in full (rest from reference TRBV18 and TRBJ2-1): NAGVMQNPRHLVRRRGQEARLRCSPMKGHSHVYWYRQLPEEGLKFMVYLQKENIIDESGMPKERFSAEFPKEGPSILRIQQVVRGDSAAYFCASSPPGLATNEQFFGPGTRLTVL.

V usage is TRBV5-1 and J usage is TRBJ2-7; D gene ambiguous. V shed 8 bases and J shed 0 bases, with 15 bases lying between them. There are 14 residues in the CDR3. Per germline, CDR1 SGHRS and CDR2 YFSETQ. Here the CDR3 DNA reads TGCGCCAGTACCAGAGGCGGTAGCTCCTACGAGCAGTACTTC. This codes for CASTRGGSSYEQYF.

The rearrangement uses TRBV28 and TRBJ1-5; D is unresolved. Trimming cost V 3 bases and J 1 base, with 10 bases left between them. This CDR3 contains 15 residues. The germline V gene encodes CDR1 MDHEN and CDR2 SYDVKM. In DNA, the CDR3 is TGTGCCAGCAGTTTTGGGGTGGGGAGCAATCAGCCCCAGCATTTT. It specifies CASSFGVGSNQPQHF.

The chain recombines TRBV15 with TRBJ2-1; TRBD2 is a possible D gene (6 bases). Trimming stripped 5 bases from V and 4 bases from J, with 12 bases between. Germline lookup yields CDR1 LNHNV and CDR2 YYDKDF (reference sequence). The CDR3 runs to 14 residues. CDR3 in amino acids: CATSRESNYNEQFF. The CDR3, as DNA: TGTGCCACCAGCCGGGAGTCGAATTACAATGAGCAGTTCTTC. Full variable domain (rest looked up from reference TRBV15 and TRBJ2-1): DAMVIQNPRYQVTQFGKPVTLSCSQTLNHNVMYWYQQKSSQAPKLLFHYYDKDFNNEADTPDNFQSRRPNTSFCFLDIRSPGLGDTAMYLCATSRESNYNEQFFGPGTRLTVL.

The chain's CDR3 is CASGLAVGELFF. CDR3 DNA sequence: TGTGCCAGCGGGTTAGCAGTCGGGGAGCTGTTTTTT. The rearrangement uses TRBV7-7 and TRBJ2-2; D unclear. Germline loops: CDR1 SSHAT, CDR2 FNYEAQ (reference sequence). This CDR3 spans 12 amino acids. V lost 8 bases and J 7 bases, leaving 11 bases between the germline ends.

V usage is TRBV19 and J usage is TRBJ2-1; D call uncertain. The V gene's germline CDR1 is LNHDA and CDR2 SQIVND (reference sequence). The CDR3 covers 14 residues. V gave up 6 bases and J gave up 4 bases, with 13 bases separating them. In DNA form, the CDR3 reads TGTGCCAGTAGGCTGAGAACAGCTTACAATGAGCAGTTCTTC. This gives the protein CASRLRTAYNEQFF.

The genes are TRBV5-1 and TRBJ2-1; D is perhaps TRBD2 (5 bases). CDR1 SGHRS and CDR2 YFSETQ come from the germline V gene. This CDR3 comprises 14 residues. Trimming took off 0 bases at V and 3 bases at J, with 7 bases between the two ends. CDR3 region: CASSLEEVYNEQFF. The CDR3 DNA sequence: TGCGCCAGCAGCTTGGAGGAGGTCTACAATGAGCAGTTCTTC.

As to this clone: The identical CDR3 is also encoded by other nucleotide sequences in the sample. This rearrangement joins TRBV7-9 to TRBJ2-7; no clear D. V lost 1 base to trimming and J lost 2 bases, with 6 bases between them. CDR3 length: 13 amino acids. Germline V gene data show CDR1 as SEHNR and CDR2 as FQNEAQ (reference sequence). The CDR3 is CASSLGSPYEQYF. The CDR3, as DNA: TGTGCCAGCAGCTTAGGTTCCCCCTACGAGCAGTACTTC.

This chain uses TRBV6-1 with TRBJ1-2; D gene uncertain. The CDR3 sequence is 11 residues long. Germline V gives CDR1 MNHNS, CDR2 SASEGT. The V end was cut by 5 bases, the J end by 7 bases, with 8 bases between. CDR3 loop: CASSIKGGYTF. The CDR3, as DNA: TGTGCCAGCAGTATCAAGGGTGGCTACACCTTC.

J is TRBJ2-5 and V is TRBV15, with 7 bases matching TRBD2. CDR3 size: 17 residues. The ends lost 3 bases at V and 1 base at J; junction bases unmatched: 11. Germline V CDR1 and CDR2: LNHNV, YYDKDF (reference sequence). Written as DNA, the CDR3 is TGTGCCACCAGCAGCTTGGGGGGGGGATTGGGCCAAGAGACCCAGTACTTC. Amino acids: CATSSLGGGLGQETQYF. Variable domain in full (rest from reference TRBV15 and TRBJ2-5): DAMVIQNPRYQVTQFGKPVTLSCSQTLNHNVMYWYQQKSSQAPKLLFHYYDKDFNNEADTPDNFQSRRPNTSFCFLDIRSPGLGDTAMYLCATSSLGGGLGQETQYFGPGTRLLVL.

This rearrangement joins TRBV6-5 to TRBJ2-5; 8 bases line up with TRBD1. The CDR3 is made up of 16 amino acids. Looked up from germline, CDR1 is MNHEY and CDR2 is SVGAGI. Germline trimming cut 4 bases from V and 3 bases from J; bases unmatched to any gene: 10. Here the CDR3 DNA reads TGTGCCAGCAGTTTCAGGACAGGGAGAGGAGAAGAGACCCAGTACTTC. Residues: CASSFRTGRGEETQYF.

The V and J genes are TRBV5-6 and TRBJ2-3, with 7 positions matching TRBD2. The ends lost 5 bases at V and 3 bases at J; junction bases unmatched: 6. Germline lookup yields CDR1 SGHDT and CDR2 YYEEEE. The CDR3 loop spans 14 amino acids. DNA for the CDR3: TGTGCCAGCAGGCGGGACTATGGGACAGATACGCAGTATTTT. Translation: CASRRDYGTDTQYF.